This TCR beta chain stems from a study of cytomegalovirus exposure and HLA in healthy donors. V shed 2 bases, J shed 5 bases, and the junction held 5 bases outside the gene matches. The germline gives CDR1 SGHRS, CDR2 YFSETQ. The CDR3 is made up of 14 amino acids. TCRdb keeps only in-frame clones here, not all; method: immunoSEQ multiplex PCR. Among about 200,000 clones listed, 75% to 90% were seen once. The chain links TRBV5-1 to TRBJ1-2; 8 positions match TRBD1. The specimen sequenced was PBMCs. The clonotype originates from a woman aged 18-30 years in good health and CMV-seronegative. The CDR3 reads CASSLGQGGYGYTF. The CDR3 DNA sequence: TGCGCCAGCAGCTTAGGACAGGGAGGGTATGGCTACACCTTC.